This paragraph covers one T cell receptor (beta chain) sequence. This clonotype was observed many times. Which antigen it targets is not known. Base qualities are missing; no much larger clone stands one base away. This specimen comes from a study of blood T cells in healthy people across ages (dated by TCRdb to between 2014 and 2017). Broadly, across the study: In model experiments, roughly one uniquely barcoded TCR beta cDNA molecule per two T cells was captured by template switching. Using deep sequencing normalized with unique cDNA molecular identifiers, the study measured how TCR beta repertoire diversity changes with age. Donors were grouped into four age groups: young (average roughly 17 years), middle-aged (roughly 38), aged (about 59) and long-lived (just over 80). Donors of different ages were randomly distributed across sequencing lanes to avoid experimental bias. Two additional independent replicas of 1 million unique cDNA reads from the same blood draw were analyzed for two donors (one aged 18 to 29 and one aged 80 or older). Results and caveats for the whole study, not just this receptor: Observed TCR beta diversity per million T cells fell roughly linearly with age, and a significant reduction was already apparent by age around 40. The percentage of naive T cells measured by flow cytometry correlated strongly with observed TCR beta diversity. Compared with the aged group, the long-lived group had more naive CD4+ T cells, fewer expanded clones and increased TCR diversity, a pattern suggesting age selection. Bulk unsorted PBMC profiling prevented conclusive comparison of naive and antigen-experienced compartments. The CMV infection status of donors was not known, potentially confounding age-related changes in expanded clonotypes. Estimates of total diversity based on one million sequenced T cells were regarded as lower bounds and as underestimates.

The donors were a few dozen Caucasian individuals from Russia, aged roughly 6 to 100 years, who were systemically healthy. Ten milliliters of peripheral blood were drawn from each donor into EDTA-treated Vacutainer tubes. PBMCs were isolated by Ficoll-Paque density-gradient centrifugation, with at least 7 million obtained per sample. Trizol reagent was used to extract total RNA from the PBMCs, yielding at least 5.5 micrograms per sample. Naive CD45RAhigh/CD27high T cell percentages were measured by flow cytometry on a PBMC aliquot from every donor. To prepare the library, 5' RACE was applied. The instrument was an Illumina HiSeq 2500. A second PCR of roughly 7 to 11 cycles was performed with a sample-barcoded 5' primer and a J-beta primer mix. A template-switch 5' adaptor carrying 12 random nucleotides introduced a unique molecular identifier onto each TCR beta cDNA molecule. Each sample yielded at least 2.5 million CDR3-containing paired-end reads. The Mint cDNA synthesis kit, primed by a TRBC-specific oligonucleotide, was used to synthesize first-strand cDNA from all RNA. All cDNA was treated with uracil-DNA glycosylase and then went through a first 18-cycle PCR with the universal primers M1SS and BC2_uni_R. On the authors' methods: Normalization of each sample was performed by random selection of 1 million high-quality reads, each carrying a distinct molecular identifier. Instead of being binned into consensus sequences, reads with shared molecular identifiers were discarded. MiTCR, run with a Q25 quality threshold and the strictest error-elimination algorithm, handled CDR3 identification, clonotype clustering and error correction. A nonparametric unseen species model with Euler transformation was used to estimate lower-bound total TCR beta diversity. Clones were called with MiXCR by TCRdb after fastp trimmed the public reads at Q25, and only in-frame beta chains were retained. Records with the same CDR3 protein are collapsed into one entry carrying the most frequent genes and DNA. It is TCRdb's table, rather than the study itself, that gives the V and J calls and clone size. For this sample the table gives 600,000 or so distinct CDR3 sequences, of which approximately 30% were detected only once. The ten largest clones capture 15% to 18% of the sample.

V is clipped by 6 bases and J by 4 bases, and the sequence between their germline boundaries is 15 bases long. There are 15 amino acids in the CDR3, from cysteine to phenylalanine inclusive. Only the CDR3 DNA is retained, 45 bases long and in frame from the first base. The germline V gene (reference sequence) provides CDR1 LGHDT and CDR2 YNNKEL. Specimen: blood. This clonotype was obtained from a woman older than 75 in good health. The rearrangement joined TRBV3-1 to TRBJ1-4, and TRBD1 may be the D gene, going by 6 matching bases. For the CDR3, the sequence is CASRHSDSLNEKLFF. The sequenced DNA: TGTGCCAGCAGGCATTCGGACAGCCTTAATGAAAAACTGTTTTTT. The entire variable domain, with the stretches around the CDR3 drawn from the reference TRBV3-1 and TRBJ1-4 proteins, is DTAVSQTPKYLVTQMGNDKSIKCEQNLGHDTMYWYKQDSKKFLKIMFSYNNKELIINETVPNRFSPKSPDKAHLNLHINSLELGDSAVYFCASRHSDSLNEKLFFGSGTQLSVL.